This T cell receptor beta chain was found in a study of cytomegalovirus exposure and HLA in healthy donors. Whole-study context: Ancestry clustering placed more than 80% of more than 350 genotyped donors in the Caucasian-associated cluster.

Germline values: CDR1 MNHEY, CDR2 SVGAGI. The CDR3 extends over 14 amino acids. Trimming pared 2 bases from V and 7 bases from J, leaving 15 bases between. In the PCR, 60 Vbeta and 13 Jbeta primers were used. The method was immunoSEQ multiplex PCR; TCRdb's version includes in-frame clones alone and lacks a portion of them. The sample has under 300,000 clones; 80% to 95% are singletons. The study's findings and limits: Under in vitro conditions, a few CMV-associated chains were confirmed as specific for CMV antigens.

Note on this clone: Its antigen is not identified.

Donors showed nominal health when sampled, although they likely had unrecorded immune exposures. What was sequenced was PBMCs. This TCR derives from a girl aged 2-10 years in good health and CMV-seronegative. The chain carries TRBV6-5 and TRBJ2-7; D is perhaps TRBD1 (6 bases). The CDR3 coding sequence is TGTGCCAGCAGTTACGGCGACAGGTTGGGTGAGCAGTACTTC. Translating gives CASSYGDRLGEQYF.